This T cell receptor beta chain was observed in a study of T-cell memory formation after mild COVID-19. Note on this clonotype: The antigen is not known.

Study results and caveats: CD4+ contracting clones were found mainly in CM and EM, and CD8+ ones in EMRA.

Trimming removed 3 bases from V and 5 bases from J; junction bases left unmatched: 10. The germline CDR1 and CDR2 sequences are SGDLS and YYNGEE. The CDR3 has 15 residues. TCRdb re-analysed the 5' RACE reads in MiXCR, keeping a single row per CDR3 protein. The table has about 110,000 distinct CDR3 sequences, around 12% seen once. The gene calls are TRBV9 and TRBJ1-1; 7 bases fit TRBD1. The sequenced sample consisted of PBMCs or a T cell subset sorted from them (not recorded which). The source is an adult woman who had mild COVID-19 (a few samples of this study predate the infection). Cell type and time point are not known. The CDR3 protein is CASSAPTGEGTEAFF. The CDR3 coding sequence is TGTGCCAGCAGCGCTCCCACAGGGGAGGGAACTGAAGCTTTCTTT.